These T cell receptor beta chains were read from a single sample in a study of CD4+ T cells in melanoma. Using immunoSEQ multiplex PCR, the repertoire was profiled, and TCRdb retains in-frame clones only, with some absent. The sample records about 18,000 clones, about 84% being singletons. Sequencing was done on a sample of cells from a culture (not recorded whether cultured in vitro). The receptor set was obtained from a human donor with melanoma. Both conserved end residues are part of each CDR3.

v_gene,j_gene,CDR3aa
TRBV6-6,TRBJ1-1,CASSSLPDPAFF
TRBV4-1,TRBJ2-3,CASSQDSFGVNTQYF
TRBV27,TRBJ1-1,CASSRTAGGQAFF
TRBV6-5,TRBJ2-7,CASSSDSYEQYF
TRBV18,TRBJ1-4,CASSPDSSINEKLFF
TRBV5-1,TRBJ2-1,CASSLNPGASYNEQFF
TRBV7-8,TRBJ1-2,CASSLAHALYGYTF
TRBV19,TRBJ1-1,CASSIGLTNTEAFF
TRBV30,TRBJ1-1,CAWSRQGTEAFF
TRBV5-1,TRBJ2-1,CASSLQHHGDEQFF
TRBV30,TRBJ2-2,CAWSKQGVTGELFF
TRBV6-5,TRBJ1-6,CASSPRPNSPLHF
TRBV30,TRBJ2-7,CAWSRGFVTSYEQYF
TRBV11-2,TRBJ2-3,CASSLRLAGGKDTQYF
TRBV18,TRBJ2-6,CASSQRGEFSGANVLTF
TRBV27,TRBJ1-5,CASSNAGRSNQPQHF
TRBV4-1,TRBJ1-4,CASSQLGTNEKLFF
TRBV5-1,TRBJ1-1,CASSLGGVGTEAFF
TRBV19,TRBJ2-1,CASTRTGSDEQFF
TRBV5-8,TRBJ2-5,CASSPSRRTSGLARETQYF
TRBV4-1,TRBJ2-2,CASSPPGSGELFF
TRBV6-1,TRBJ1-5,CASSDWGFYSNQPQHF
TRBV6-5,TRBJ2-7,CASRGTNRYEQYF
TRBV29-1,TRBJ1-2,CSVYRPYGYTF
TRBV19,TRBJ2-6,CASSPRPGLSGANVLTF
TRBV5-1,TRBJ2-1,CASSDVAGLRREQFF
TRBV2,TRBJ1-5,CASRREVTARQPQHF
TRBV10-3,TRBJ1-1,CAISEYEESEAFF
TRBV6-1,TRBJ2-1,CASRPTAGNEQFF
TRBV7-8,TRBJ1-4,CASSRFRTNPGEKLFF
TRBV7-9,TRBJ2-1,CASSYHEQFF
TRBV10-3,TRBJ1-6,CAISADNSPLHF
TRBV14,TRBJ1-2,CASSQEWGAGGYTF
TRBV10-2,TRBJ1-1,CASSRQGAGTEAFF
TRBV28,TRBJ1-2,CASSLRGASYGYTF
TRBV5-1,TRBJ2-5,CASIGRGQGETQYF
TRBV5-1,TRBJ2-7,CASSLQGYEQYF
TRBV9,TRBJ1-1,CASSVSGQSTEAFF
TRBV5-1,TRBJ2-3,CASSLWTSGGGTDTQYF
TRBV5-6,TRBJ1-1,CASSLGRAAEAFF
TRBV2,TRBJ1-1,CASSEFGQGNSEAFF
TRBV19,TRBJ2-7,CATSPGGFYEQYF
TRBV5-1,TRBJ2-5,CASRMEPQETQYF
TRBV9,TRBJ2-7,CASSSHSWTSTLIGYEQYF
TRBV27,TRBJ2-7,CASRDRFYEQYF